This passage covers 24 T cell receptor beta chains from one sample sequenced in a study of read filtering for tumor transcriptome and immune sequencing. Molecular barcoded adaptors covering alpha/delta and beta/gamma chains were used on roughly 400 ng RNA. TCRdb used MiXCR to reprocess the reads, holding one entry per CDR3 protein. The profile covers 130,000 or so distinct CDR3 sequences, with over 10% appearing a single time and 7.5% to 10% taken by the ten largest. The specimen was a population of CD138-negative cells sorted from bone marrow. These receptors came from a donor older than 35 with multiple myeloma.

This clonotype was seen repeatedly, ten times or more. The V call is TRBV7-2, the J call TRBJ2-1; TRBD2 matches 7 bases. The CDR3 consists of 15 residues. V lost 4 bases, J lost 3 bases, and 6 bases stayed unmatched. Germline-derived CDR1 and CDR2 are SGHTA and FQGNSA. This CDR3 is CASSSSRDYYNEQFF. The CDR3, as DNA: TGTGCCAGCAGCTCGTCCCGGGACTACTACAATGAGCAGTTCTTC.

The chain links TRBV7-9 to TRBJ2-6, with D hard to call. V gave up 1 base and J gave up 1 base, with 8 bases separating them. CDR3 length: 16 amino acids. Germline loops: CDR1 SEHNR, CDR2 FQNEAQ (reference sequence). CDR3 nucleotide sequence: TGTGCCAGCAGCTTAGTTTTGGTGTCTGGGGCCAACGTCCTGACTTTC. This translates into CASSLVLVSGANVLTF.

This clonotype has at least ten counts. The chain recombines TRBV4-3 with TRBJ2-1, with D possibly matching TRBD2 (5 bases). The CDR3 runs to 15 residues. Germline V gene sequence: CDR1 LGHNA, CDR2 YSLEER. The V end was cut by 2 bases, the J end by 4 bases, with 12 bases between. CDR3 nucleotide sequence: TGCGCCAGCAGCCAACACAGCGGCACGTACAATGAGCAGTTCTTC. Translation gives CASSQHSGTYNEQFF.

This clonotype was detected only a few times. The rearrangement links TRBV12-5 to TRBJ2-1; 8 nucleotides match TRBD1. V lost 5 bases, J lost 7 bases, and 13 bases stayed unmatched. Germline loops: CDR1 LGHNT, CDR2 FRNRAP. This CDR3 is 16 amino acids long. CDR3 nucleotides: TGTGCTAGTGGTGTACGGGGGACAGGCGTTGGTAATGAGCAGTTCTTC. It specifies CASGVRGTGVGNEQFF. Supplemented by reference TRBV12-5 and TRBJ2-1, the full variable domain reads DARVTQTPRHKVTEMGQEVTMRCQPILGHNTVFWYRQTMMQGLELLAYFRNRAPLDDSGMPKDRFSAEMPDATLATLKIQPSEPRDSAVYFCASGVRGTGVGNEQFFGPGTRLTVL.

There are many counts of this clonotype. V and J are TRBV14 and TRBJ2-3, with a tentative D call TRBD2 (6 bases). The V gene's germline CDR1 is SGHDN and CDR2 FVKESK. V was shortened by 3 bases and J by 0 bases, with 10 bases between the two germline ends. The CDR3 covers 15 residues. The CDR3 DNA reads TGTGCCAGCAGCCACACCGGGACTAGCACAGATACGCAGTATTTT. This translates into CASSHTGTSTDTQYF.

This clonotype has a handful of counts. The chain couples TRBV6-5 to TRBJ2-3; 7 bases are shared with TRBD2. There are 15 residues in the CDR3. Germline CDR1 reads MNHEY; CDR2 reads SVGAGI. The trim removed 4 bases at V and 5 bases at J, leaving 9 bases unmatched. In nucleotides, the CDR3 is TGTGCCAGCAGTTGCGTACTAGCGCGAAGAGATACGCAGTATTTT. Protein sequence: CASSCVLARRDTQYF.

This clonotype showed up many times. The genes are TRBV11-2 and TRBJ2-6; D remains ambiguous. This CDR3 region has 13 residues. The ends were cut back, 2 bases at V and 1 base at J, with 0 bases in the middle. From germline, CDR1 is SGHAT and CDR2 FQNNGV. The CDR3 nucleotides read TGTGCCAGCAGCTTATCTGGGGCCAACGTCCTGACTTTC. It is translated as CASSLSGANVLTF.

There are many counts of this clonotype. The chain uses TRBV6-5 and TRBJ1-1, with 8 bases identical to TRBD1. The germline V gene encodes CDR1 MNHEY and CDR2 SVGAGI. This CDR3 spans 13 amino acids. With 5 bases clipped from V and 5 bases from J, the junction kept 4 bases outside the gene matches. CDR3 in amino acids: CASSRTGGTEAFF. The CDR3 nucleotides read TGTGCCAGCAGTAGAACAGGGGGTACTGAAGCTTTCTTT.

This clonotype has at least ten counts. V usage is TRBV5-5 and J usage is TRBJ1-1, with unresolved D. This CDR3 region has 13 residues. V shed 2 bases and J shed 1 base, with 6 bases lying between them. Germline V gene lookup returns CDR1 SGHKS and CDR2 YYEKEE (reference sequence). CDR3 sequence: CASSLEGNTEAFF. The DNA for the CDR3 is TGTGCCAGCAGCTTAGAAGGGAACACTGAAGCTTTCTTT.

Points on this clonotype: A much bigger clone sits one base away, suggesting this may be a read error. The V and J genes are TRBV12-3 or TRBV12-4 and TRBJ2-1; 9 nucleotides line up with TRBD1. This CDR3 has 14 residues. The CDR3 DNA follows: TGTGCCAGCAGTTCCGCGGGACAGGGCGATGAGCAGTCCTTC. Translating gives CASSSAGQGDEQSF.

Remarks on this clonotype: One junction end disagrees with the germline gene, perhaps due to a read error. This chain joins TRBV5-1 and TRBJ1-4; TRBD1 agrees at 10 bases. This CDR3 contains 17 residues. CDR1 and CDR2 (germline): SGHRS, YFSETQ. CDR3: CASSLTGTGASNEKRFF. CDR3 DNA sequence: TGCGCCAGCAGCTTAACCGGGACAGGGGCGTCTAATGAAAAACGGTTTTTT.

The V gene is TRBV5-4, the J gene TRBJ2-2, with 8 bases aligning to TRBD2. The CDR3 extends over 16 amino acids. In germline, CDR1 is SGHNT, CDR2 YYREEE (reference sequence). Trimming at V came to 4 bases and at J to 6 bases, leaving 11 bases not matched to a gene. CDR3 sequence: CASSPDGGRRSGELFF. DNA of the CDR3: TGTGCCAGCAGCCCCGATGGCGGGAGGAGGTCCGGGGAGCTGTTTTTT.

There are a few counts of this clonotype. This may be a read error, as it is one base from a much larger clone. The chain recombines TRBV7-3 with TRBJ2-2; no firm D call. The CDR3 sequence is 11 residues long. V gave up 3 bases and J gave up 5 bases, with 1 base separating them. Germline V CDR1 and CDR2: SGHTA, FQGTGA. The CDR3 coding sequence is TGTGCCAGCAGCTTTACCGGGGAGCTGTTTTTT. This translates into CASSFTGELFF.

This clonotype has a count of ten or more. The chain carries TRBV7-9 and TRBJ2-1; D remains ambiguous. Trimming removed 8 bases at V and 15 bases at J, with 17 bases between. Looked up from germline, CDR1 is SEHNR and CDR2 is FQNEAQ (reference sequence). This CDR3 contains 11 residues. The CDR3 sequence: CASVPSPVGFF. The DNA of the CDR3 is TGTGCCAGCGTCCCGAGCCCCGTGGGGTTCTTC.

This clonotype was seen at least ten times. The chain's CDR3 is CSGQNGEKLFF. The CDR3 nucleotides read TGCAGCGGTCAGAATGGTGAAAAACTGTTTTTT. The chain recombines TRBV29-1 with TRBJ1-4; no clear D gene. Per germline, CDR1 SQVTM and CDR2 ANQGSEA. The CDR3 is made up of 11 amino acids. The V and J ends lost 7 bases and 7 bases respectively, with 10 bases between them.

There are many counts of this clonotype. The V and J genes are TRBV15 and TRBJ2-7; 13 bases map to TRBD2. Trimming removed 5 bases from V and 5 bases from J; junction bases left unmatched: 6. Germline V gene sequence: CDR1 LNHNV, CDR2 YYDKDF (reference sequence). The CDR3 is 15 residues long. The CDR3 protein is CATSRGTSGNNEQYF. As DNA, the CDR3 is TGTGCCACCAGCCGGGGGACTAGCGGGAACAACGAGCAGTACTTC.

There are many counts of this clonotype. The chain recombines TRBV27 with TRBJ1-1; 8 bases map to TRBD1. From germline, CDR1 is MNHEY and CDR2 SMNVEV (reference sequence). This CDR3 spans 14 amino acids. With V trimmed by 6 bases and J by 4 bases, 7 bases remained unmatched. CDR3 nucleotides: TGTGCCAGCAGACAGAGACAGGGGAGCACTGAAGCTTTCTTT. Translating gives CASRQRQGSTEAFF.

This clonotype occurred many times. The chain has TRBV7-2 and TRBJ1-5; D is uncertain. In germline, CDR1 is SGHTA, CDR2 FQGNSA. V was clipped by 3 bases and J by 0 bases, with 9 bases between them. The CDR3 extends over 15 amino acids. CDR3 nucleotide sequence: TGTGCCAGCAGCTTTGCGGGGAATAGCAATCAGCCCCAGCATTTT. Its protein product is CASSFAGNSNQPQHF.

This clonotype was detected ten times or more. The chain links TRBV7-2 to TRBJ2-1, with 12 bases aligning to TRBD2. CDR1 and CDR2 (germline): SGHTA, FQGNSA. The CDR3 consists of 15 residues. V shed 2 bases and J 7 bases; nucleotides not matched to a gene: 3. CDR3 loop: CASSLLAGGVNEQFF. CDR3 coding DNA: TGTGCCAGCAGCTTACTAGCGGGAGGGGTGAATGAGCAGTTCTTC.

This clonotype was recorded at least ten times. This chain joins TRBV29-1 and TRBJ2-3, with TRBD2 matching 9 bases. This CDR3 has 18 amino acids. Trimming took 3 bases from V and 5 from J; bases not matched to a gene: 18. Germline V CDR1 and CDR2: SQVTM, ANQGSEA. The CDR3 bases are TGCAGCGTTGAGGGCCCCTTGGGCGGGAGGGCCCTCGAAGATACGCAGTATTTT. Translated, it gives CSVEGPLGGRALEDTQYF.

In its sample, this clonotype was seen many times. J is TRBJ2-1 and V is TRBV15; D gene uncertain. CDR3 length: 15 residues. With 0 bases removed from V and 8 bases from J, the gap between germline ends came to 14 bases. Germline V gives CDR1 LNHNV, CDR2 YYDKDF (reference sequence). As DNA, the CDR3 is TGTGCCACCAGCAGAGATTTTTTGCGGAAGGATGAGCAGTTCTTC. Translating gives CATSRDFLRKDEQFF.

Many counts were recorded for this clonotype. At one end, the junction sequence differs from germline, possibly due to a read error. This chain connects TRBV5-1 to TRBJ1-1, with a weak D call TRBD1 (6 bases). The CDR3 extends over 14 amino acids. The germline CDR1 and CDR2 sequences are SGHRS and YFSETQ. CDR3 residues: CASSLGGAGTEAFF. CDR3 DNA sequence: TGTGCCAGCAGCTTGGGGGGGGCCGGAACTGAAGCTTTCTTT.

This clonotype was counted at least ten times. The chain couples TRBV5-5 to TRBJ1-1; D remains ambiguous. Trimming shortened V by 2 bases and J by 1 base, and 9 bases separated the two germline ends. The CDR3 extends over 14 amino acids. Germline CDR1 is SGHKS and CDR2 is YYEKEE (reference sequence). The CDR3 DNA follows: TGTGCCAGCAGCTTCCTCGTCGAGAACACTGAAGCTTTCTTT. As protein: CASSFLVENTEAFF.

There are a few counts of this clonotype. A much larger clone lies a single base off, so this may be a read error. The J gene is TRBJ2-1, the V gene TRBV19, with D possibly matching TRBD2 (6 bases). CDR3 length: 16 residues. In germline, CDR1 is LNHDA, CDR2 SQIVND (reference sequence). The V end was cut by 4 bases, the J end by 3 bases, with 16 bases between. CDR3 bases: TGTGCCAGTAGTACTAGCGAGAGGGCCAACTACAATGAGCAGTTCTTC. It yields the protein CASSTSERANYNEQFF.